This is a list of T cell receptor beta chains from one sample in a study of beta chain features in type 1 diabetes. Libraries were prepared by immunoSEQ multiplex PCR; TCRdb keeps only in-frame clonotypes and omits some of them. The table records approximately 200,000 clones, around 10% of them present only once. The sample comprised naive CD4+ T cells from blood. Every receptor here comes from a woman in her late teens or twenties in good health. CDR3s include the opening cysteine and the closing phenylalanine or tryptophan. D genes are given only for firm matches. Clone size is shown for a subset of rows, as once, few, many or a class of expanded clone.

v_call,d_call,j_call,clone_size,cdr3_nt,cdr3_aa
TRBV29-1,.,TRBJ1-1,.,TGCAGCGTTGAAGATCCCGGAGCTCGCGGGGCTTTCTTT,CSVEDPGARGAFF
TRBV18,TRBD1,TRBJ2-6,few,TGTGCCAGCTCACCACCCAGGGGGCGTCTCCCTGGGGCCAACGTCCTGACTTTC,CASSPPRGRLPGANVLTF
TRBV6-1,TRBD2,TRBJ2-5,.,TGTGCCAGCAGTGACCCGGGACTAGCGGTTCAAGAGACCCAGTACTTC,CASSDPGLAVQETQYF
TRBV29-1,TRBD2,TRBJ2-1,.,TGCAGCGTTAGACTAGCGGGGGGGCGGAGCAATGAGCAGTTCTTC,CSVRLAGGRSNEQFF
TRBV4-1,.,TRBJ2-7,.,TGCGCCAGCAGCCAAGTCGACACTTACGAGCAGTACTTC,CASSQVDTYEQYF
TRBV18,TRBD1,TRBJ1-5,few,TGTGCCAGCTCATCGGGACAGGTAGGCAATCAGCCCCAGCATTTT,CASSSGQVGNQPQHF
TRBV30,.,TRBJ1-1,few,TGTGCCTGGAGAGTCCGGGGGTTGGCTGAAGCTTTCTTT,CAWRVRGLAEAFF
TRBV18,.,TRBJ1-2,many,TGTGCCAGCTCTCCCGACACGTATGGCTACACCTTC,CASSPDTYGYTF
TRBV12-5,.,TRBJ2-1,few,TGTGCTAGTGGTTTACCCCTAGCTGGTGGCAATGAGCAGTTCTTC,CASGLPLAGGNEQFF
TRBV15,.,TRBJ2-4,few,TGTGCCACCAGCAGAGATATCGGGTCCAGAAACATTCAGTACTTC,CATSRDIGSRNIQYF
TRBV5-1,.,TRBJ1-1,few,TGCGCCAGCAGCTTGGTTCCCGGCCACGGGGGAGGTGAAGCTTTCTTT,CASSLVPGHGGGEAFF
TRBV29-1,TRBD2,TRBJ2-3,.,TGCAGCGTTGAAGGGGTAGCGGGAGGGCCAGATACGCAGTATTTT,CSVEGVAGGPDTQYF
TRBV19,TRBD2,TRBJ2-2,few,TGTGCCAGTGCGACTAGCGGCAGGAACACCGGGGAGCTGTTTTTT,CASATSGRNTGELFF
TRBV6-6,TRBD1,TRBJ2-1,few,TGTGCCAGCAGTCCCCGGGACAGGGGGATAGATGAGCAGTTCTTC,CASSPRDRGIDEQFF
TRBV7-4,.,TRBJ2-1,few,TGTGCCAGCAGAAAAGGAGGGCGGGGGCCCTACAATGAGCAGTTCTTC,CASRKGGRGPYNEQFF
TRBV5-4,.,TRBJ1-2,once,TGTGCCAGCAGCTTGGGGGCACTTGGTAGCTATGGCTACACCTTC,CASSLGALGSYGYTF